This T cell receptor (beta chain) is from a study of blood T cell repertoires in COVID-19 (dated by TCRdb to the early 2020s). Some background on the complete study: Collaborator samples came from the United States, Italy and Spain and covered acute and convalescent phases of COVID-19. Nearly every sample came with metadata listing a de-identified subject ID, COVID-19 status, age in years and sex. Where available, HLA class I and class II types were obtained from metadata supplied by the sample provider rather than from assay-based typing. The repertoires were released in a freely available public database meant as a resource for research on the immune response to SARS-CoV-2. Samples were obtained from the ongoing ImmuneRACE study (first 160 participants) and from over a thousand subjects provided by 6 global collaborators. The material from the prospective study consisted of cDNA or gDNA derived from T cells, B-cell-depleted T cells, or PBMCs. Subjects who had been exposed to COVID-19, were actively infected with it, or had recovered from it provided the deeply sampled blood TCRbeta repertoires that made up the dataset.

In regard to this clone: Its antigen is still unknown. Base qualities were left out, and no much larger clone turns up one base away.

Sequences SQVTM (CDR1) and ANQGSEA (CDR2) are obtained from the germline V gene. The junction shows trimming of 3 bases on V and 4 bases on J, plus 13 bases between the germline ends. CDR3 length: 13 amino acids, cysteine to phenylalanine. The entry retains the CDR3 DNA only, 39 bases that are in frame from base 1. The immunoSEQ Assay, a bias-controlled multiplex PCR, was used to amplify TCRbeta CDR3 regions from genomic DNA. As for the original processing: The number of nucleated cells in each sample was estimated by amplification of reference gene primers within the assay. Sequence reads were collapsed and filtered to measure the absolute abundance of every unique TCRbeta CDR3 rearrangement. For each sample, productive Simpson clonality was calculated by taking the square root of Simpson's diversity index across productive rearrangements. TCRdb obtained this table from immuneACCESS and retained in-frame rearrangements with V and J assigned. These tables miss some clones; where compared with another copy, unresolved V genes account for less than half of the shortfall, and the remainder is unexplained. V and J calls plus clone size are reproduced from that table; the DNA served to infer D and trimming. The sample table shows 200,000 or so clones, and about 88% are seen once. The ten largest clones capture roughly 2.6% of the sample.

Another Seattle source contributed samples from volunteer blood donors who had recovered from COVID-19. Each collaborating institution followed its own protocols to collect whole blood in K2EDTA tubes. For TCRbeta analysis, collaborator samples were shipped as frozen whole blood, as isolated PBMCs, or as DNA extracted from either sample type. The research as a whole found: How much clinical and demographic metadata was included differed by source and by participant, and the metadata was provided uncurated.

What was sequenced was peripheral blood. The source of this sequence is a man aged 45-65 years who had recovered from COVID-19. The rearrangement combines TRBV29-1 with TRBJ2-7; the D gene is perhaps TRBD2, from 5 matching bases. The encoded CDR3 is CSVESEGKYEQYF. The sequenced DNA is TGCAGCGTTGAGTCTGAGGGAAAGTACGAGCAGTACTTC.